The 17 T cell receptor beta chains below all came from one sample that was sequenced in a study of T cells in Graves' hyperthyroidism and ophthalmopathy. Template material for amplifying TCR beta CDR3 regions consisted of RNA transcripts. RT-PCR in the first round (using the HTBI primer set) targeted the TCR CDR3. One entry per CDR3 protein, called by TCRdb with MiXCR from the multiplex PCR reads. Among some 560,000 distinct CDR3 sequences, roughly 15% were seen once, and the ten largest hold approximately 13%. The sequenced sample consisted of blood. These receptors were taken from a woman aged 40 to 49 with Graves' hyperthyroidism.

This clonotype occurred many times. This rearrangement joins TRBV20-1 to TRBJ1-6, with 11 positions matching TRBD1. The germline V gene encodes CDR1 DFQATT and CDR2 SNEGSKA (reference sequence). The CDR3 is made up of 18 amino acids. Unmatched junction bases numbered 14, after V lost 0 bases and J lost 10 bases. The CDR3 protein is CSARDEVRGTGGDSPLHF. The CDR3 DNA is TGCAGTGCTAGAGATGAAGTGAGGGGGACAGGGGGGGACTCACCCCTCCACTTT.

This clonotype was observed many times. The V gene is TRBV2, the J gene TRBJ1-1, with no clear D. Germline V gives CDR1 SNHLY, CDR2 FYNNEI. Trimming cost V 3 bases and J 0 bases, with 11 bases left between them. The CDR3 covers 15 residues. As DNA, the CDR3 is TGTGCCAGCAGTGAGGGCAGAACCATGAACACTGAAGCTTTCTTT. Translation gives CASSEGRTMNTEAFF.

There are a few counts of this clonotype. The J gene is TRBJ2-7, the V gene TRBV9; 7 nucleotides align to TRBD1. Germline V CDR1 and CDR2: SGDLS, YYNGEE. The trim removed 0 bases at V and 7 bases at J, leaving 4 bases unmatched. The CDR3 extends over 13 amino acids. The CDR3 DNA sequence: TGTGCCAGCAGCGTAGAGTCCAGGGGGGAGCAGTACTTC. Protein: CASSVESRGEQYF.

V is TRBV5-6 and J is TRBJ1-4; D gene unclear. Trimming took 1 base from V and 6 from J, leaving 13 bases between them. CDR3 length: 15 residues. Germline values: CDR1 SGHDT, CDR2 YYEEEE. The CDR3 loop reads CASSLYDRPYEKLFF. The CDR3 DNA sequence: TGTGCCAGCAGCTTGTATGATCGGCCCTATGAAAAACTGTTTTTT.

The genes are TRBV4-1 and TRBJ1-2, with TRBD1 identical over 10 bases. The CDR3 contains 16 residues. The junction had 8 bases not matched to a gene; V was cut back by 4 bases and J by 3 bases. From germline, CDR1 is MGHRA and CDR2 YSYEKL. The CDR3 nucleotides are TGCGCCAGCAGCCTGGGACAGGGGAATTTAGACTATGGCTACACCTTC. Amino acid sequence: CASSLGQGNLDYGYTF.

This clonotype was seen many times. In DNA form, the CDR3 reads TGTGCCAGCGGGGCGGACACAGATACGCAGTATTTT. This codes for CASGADTDTQYF. The rearrangement uses TRBV12-3 or TRBV12-4 and TRBJ2-3; D possibly corresponds to TRBD1 (5 bases). The CDR3 sequence is 12 residues long. V was cut by 8 bases and J by 2 bases, with 8 bases left in between.

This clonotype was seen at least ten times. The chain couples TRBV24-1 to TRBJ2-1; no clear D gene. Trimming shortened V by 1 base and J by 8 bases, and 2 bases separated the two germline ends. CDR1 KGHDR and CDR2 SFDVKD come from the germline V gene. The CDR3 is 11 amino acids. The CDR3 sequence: CATSDFDEQFF. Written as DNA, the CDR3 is TGTGCCACCAGTGATTTTGATGAGCAGTTCTTC.

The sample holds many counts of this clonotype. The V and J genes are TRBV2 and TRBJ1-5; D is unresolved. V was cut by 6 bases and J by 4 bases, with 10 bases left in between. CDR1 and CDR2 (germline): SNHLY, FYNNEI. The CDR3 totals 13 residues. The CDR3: CASRASGNQPQHF. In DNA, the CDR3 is TGTGCCAGCAGAGCCTCGGGAAATCAGCCCCAGCATTTT.

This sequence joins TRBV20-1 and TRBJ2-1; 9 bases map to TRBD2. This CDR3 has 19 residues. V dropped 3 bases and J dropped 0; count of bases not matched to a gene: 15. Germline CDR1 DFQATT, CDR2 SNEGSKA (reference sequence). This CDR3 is CSARLTSGPPKSSYNEQFF. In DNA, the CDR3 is TGCAGTGCTAGGTTAACTAGCGGGCCCCCGAAAAGCTCCTACAATGAGCAGTTCTTC.

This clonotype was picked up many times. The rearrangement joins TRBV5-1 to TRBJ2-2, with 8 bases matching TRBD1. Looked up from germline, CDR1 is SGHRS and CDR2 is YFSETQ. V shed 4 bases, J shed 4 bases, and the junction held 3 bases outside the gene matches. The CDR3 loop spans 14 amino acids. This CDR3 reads CASSDTGGTGELFF. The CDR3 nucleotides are TGCGCCAGCAGCGATACAGGGGGCACCGGGGAGCTGTTTTTT.

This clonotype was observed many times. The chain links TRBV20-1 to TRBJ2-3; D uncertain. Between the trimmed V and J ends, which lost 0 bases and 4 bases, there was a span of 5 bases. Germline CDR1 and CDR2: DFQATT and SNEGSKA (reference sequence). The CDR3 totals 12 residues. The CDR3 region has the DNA TGCAGTGCTAGAGATCTAGCAGATACGCAGTATTTT. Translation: CSARDLADTQYF.

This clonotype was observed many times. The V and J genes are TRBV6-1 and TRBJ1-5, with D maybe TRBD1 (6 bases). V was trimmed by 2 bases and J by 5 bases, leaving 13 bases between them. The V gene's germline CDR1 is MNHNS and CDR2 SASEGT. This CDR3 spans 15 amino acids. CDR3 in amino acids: CASSELSGGHQPQHF. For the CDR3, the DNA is TGTGCCAGCAGTGAACTGTCGGGGGGCCATCAGCCCCAGCATTTT.

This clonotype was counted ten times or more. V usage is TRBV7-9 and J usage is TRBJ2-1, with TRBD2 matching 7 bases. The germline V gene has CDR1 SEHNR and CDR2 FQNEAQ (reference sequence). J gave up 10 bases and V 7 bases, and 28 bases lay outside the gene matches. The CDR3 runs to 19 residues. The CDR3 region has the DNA TGTGCCAGCAACTCCCGACCAGGGCAGTATGAGACTAGCTTGCAGGAGCAGTTCTTC. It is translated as CASNSRPGQYETSLQEQFF.

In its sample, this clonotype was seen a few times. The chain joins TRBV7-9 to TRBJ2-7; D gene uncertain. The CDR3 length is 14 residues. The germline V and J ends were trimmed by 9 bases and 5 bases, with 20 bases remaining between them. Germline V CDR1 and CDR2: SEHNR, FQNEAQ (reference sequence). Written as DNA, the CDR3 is TGTGCCAGTAACCCGACGGGTTTTGGTGACGAGCAGTACTTC. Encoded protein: CASNPTGFGDEQYF.

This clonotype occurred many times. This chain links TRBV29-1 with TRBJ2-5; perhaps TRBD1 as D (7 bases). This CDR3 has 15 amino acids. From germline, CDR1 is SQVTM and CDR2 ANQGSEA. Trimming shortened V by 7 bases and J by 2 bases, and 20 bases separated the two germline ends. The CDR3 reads CSAGGQSSSQETQYF. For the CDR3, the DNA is TGCAGCGCCGGGGGACAGTCAAGTTCTCAAGAGACCCAGTACTTC.

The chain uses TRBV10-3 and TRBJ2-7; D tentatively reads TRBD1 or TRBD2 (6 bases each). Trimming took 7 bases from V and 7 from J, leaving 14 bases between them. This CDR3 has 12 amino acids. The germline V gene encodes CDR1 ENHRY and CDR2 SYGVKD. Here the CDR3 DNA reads TGTGCCATCAAGGGGGGCACATTGGAGCAGTACTTC. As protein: CAIKGGTLEQYF.

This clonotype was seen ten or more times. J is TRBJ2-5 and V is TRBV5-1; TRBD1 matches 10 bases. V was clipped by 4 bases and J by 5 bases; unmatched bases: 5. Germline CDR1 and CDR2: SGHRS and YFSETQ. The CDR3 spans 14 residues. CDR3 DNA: TGCGCCAGCAGCCAGGGGACAGGGGTCGAGACCCAGTACTTC. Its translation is CASSQGTGVETQYF.